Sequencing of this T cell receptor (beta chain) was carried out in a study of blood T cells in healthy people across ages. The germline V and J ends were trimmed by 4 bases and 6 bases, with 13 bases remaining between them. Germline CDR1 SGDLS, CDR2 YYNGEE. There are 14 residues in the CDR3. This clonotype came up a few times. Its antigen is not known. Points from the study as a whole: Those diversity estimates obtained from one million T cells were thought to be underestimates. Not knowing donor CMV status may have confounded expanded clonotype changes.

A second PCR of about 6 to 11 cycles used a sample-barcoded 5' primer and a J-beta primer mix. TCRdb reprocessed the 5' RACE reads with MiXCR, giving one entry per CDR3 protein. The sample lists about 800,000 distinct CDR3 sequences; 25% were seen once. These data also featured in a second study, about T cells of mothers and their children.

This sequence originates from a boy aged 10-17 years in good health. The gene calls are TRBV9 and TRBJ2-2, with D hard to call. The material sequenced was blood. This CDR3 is CASSPPGGAGELFF. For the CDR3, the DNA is TGTGCCAGCAGCCCCCCCGGTGGGGCCGGGGAGCTGTTTTTT. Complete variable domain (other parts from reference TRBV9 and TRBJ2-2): DSGVTQTPKHLITATGQRVTLRCSPRSGDLSVYWYQQSLDQGLQFLIQYYNGEERAKGNILERFSAQQFPDLHSELNLSSLELGDSALYFCASSPPGGAGELFFGEGSRLTVL.